This TCR beta chain emerged from a study of shared clonotypes between healthy human individuals. Overall study findings and caveats: What rarefaction showed was incomplete sorted-subset sequencing despite large depth.

Data came from immunoSEQ multiplex PCR; TCRdb stores just in-frame clones and leaves some out. The profile shows around 720,000 clones, about 80% of them singletons. Per germline, CDR1 SNHLY and CDR2 FYNNEI. V shed 3 bases and J shed 0 bases, with 11 bases lying between them. The length of the CDR3 is 16 residues. On this clone itself: Its antigen remains unidentified.

The sample consisted of memory CD4+ T cells sorted from blood. The subset was: CD45RA-negative fraction. The rearrangement joins TRBV2 to TRBJ1-4, with D perhaps TRBD1 (5 bases). The receptor comes from a woman aged 25 to 45 in good health. The CDR3, as DNA: TGTGCCAGCAGTGATGACAGATATGCAACTAATGAAAAACTGTTTTTT. This codes for CASSDDRYATNEKLFF.